Listed below are T cell receptor beta chains from one sample, sequenced in a study of T cells after posttransplantation cyclophosphamide. TCRdb keeps only in-frame clones here, not all; method: immunoSEQ multiplex PCR. Of 8,500 to 13,000 clones listed, approximately 78% are singletons. The source was PBMCs, collected after allogeneic stem cell transplant with posttransplant cyclophosphamide. The receptors stem from a female patient aged 50-59 years who received an allogeneic stem cell transplant from a related donor, was CMV-positive, and had no GVHD. The T cells may partly be graft donor cells. Each CDR3 is given with its conserved first and last residue. A D gene is named only where the DNA matches it firmly. Size is stated for part of the rows, as once, few or many counts, or as a class when the clone is expanded.

>TRBJ1-4|TRBV7-2|few|TRBD1
CASSTRTGDEKLFF
TGTGCCAGCAGCACCCGGACAGGGGACGAAAAACTGTTTTTT
>TRBJ2-1|TRBV30|.|.
CAWTEGNRGYNEQFF
TGTGCCTGGACGGAGGGGAACAGGGGCTACAATGAGCAGTTCTTC
>TRBJ2-7|TRBV6-5|once|.
CASSSTGSLYEQYF
TGTGCCAGCAGTTCAACGGGAAGCCTCTACGAGCAGTACTTC
>TRBJ2-7|TRBV29-1|.|TRBD2
CSVGQGTSTGTSGGLYEQYF
TGCAGCGTTGGCCAGGGGACTTCCACCGGGACTAGCGGGGGACTCTACGAGCAGTACTTC
>TRBJ2-2|TRBV7-6|.|TRBD1
CASSHGQGTGELFF
TGTGCCAGCAGCCACGGACAGGGCACCGGGGAGCTGTTTTTT
>TRBJ1-2|TRBV4-1|.|TRBD1
CASSQEGQRLGRGYTF
TGCGCCAGCAGCCAAGAGGGACAGCGATTGGGCCGGGGCTACACCTTC
>TRBJ1-2|TRBV28|.|.
CASNPPERGGYTF
TGTGCCAGCAACCCCCCCGAAAGAGGTGGCTACACCTTC
>TRBJ2-4|TRBV6-7|.|.
CASSYSKAGGAKNIQYF
TGTGCCAGCAGTTACTCGAAGGCCGGAGGGGCCAAAAACATTCAGTACTTC
>TRBJ2-5|TRBV9|.|.
CASSSNGVQETQYF
TGTGCCAGCAGCTCAAACGGAGTCCAAGAGACCCAGTACTTC
>TRBJ2-2|TRBV5-1|few|TRBD2
CASSAGLAGGPAGELFF
TGCGCCAGCAGCGCCGGACTAGCGGGGGGGCCCGCCGGGGAGCTGTTTTTT
>TRBJ2-7|TRBV2|few|.
CASSQGTRVYEQYF
TGTGCCAGCAGTCAGGGGACCAGAGTATACGAGCAGTACTTC
>TRBJ1-5|TRBV7-2|.|.
CASSLRESQPQHF
TGTGCCAGCAGCTTAAGGGAGAGTCAGCCCCAGCATTTT
>TRBJ2-5|TRBV2|.|.
CASKYPNVGSGETQYF
TGTGCCAGCAAGTATCCCAACGTTGGGAGTGGAGAGACCCAGTACTTC
>TRBJ1-2|TRBV19|.|TRBD1
CASSPLDRAPNYGYTF
TGTGCCAGTAGTCCTCTGGACAGGGCCCCTAACTATGGCTACACCTTC
>TRBJ1-1|TRBV30|.|TRBD1
CAWTGGNTEAFF
TGTGCCTGGACAGGGGGCAACACTGAAGCTTTCTTT
>TRBJ2-2|TRBV6-6|.|.
CASRGPSEANTGELFF
TGTGCCAGCAGGGGCCCTAGCGAGGCGAACACCGGGGAGCTGTTTTTT
>TRBJ1-4|TRBV7-2|.|.
CASSFTQGLTNEKLFF
TGTGCCAGCAGCTTCACCCAGGGGTTAACTAATGAAAAACTGTTTTTT
>TRBJ2-2|TRBV7-2|.|TRBD2
CASSTSANTGELFF
TGTGCCAGCAGCACTAGCGCGAACACCGGGGAGCTGTTTTTT
>TRBJ1-1|TRBV5-4|.|TRBD1
CASSFKGGLNTEAFF
TGTGCCAGCAGCTTCAAAGGGGGCCTGAACACTGAAGCTTTCTTT
>TRBJ2-3|TRBV2|.|TRBD2
CASRNARRGLAGGRTDTQYF
TGTGCCAGCAGAAATGCACGCAGGGGGCTAGCGGGGGGGCGAACAGATACGCAGTATTTT
>TRBJ1-5|TRBV2|once|TRBD1
CASSLDRGNQPQHF
TGTGCCAGCAGTTTGGACAGGGGGAATCAGCCCCAGCATTTT
>TRBJ2-1|TRBV18|.|TRBD2
CASSPAGGLYEQFF
TGTGCCAGCTCACCAGCGGGGGGGCTATATGAGCAGTTCTTC
>TRBJ1-5|TRBV2|few|.
CASSEFGSGDSNQPQHF
TGTGCCAGCAGTGAATTTGGTTCAGGCGATAGCAATCAGCCCCAGCATTTT
>TRBJ2-1|TRBV7-2|.|.
CASSRQDWNEQFF
TGTGCCAGCAGCCGACAGGATTGGAATGAGCAGTTCTTC
>TRBJ2-7|TRBV27|once|TRBD1
CASSLPGGIYEQYF
TGTGCCAGCAGTTTACCAGGGGGAATATACGAGCAGTACTTC
>TRBJ1-5|TRBV12-5|.|.
CASGPEPGQPQHF
TGTGCTAGTGGTCCGGAGCCGGGTCAGCCCCAGCATTTT
>TRBJ1-5|TRBV19|.|.
CASRPSRGRGNQPQHF
TGTGCCAGCCGACCATCCAGGGGCAGGGGCAATCAGCCCCAGCATTTT